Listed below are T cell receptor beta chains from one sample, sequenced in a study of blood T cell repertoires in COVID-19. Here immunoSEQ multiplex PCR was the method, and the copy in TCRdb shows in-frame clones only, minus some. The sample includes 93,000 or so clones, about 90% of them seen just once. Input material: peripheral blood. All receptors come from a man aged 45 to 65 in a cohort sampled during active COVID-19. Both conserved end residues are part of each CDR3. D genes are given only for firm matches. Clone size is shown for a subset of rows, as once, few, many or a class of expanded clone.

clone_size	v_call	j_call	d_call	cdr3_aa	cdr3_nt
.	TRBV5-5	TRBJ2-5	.	CASSLGRQGAGETQYF	TGTGCCAGCAGCTTGGGGCGACAAGGGGCCGGAGAGACCCAGTACTTC
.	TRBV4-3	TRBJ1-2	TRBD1	CASSRHTLSVGGQQFYGYTF	TGCGCCAGCAGCCGCCATACTCTTTCTGTAGGGGGACAGCAATTCTATGGCTACACCTTC
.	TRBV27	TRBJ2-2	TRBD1	CASRRDRAGELFF	TGTGCCAGCAGGCGGGACAGGGCCGGGGAGCTGTTTTTT
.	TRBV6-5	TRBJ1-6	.	CASTVGGVFQPLHF	TGTGCCAGCACCGTGGGGGGTGTCTTTCAACCCCTCCACTTT
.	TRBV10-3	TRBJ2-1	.	CAISGGLGYNEQFF	TGTGCCATCAGTGGGGGACTCGGCTACAATGAGCAGTTCTTC
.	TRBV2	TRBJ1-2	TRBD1	CASRGGQTNYGYTF	TGTGCCAGCAGGGGGGGACAGACAAACTATGGCTACACCTTC
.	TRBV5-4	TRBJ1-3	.	CASSLDSVGNTIYF	TGTGCCAGCAGCTTGGATTCCGTGGGAAACACCATATATTTT
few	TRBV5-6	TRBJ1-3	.	CASSRTAVSGNTIYF	TGTGCCAGCAGTAGAACAGCGGTCTCTGGAAACACCATATATTTT
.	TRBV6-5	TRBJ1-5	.	CASRGAGSNQPQHF	TGTGCCAGCCGGGGGGCGGGTAGCAATCAGCCCCAGCATTTT
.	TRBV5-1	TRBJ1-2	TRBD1	CASSLDGTGYGYTF	TGCGCCAGCAGCTTGGACGGGACAGGCTATGGCTACACCTTC
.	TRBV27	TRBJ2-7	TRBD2	CASSFLTTSGTAYEQYF	TGTGCCAGCAGTTTCCTAACGACTAGCGGGACGGCCTACGAGCAGTACTTC
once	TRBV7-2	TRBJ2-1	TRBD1	CASSLAGTGYVEQFF	TGTGCCAGCAGCTTAGCCGGGACAGGGTATGTTGAGCAGTTCTTC
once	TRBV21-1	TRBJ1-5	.	CASSPWWSGQPQHF	TGTGCCAGCAGCCCGTGGTGGTCAGGTCAGCCCCAGCATTTT
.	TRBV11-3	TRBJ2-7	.	CASSPNAFSGSYEQYF	TGTGCCAGCAGCCCAAACGCCTTTAGCGGCTCCTACGAGCAGTACTTC
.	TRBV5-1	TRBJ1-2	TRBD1	CASSSGQDYGYTF	TGCGCCAGCAGCTCGGGACAGGACTATGGCTACACCTTC
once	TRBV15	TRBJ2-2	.	CATRPGRSTGELFF	TGTGCCACCAGACCAGGGCGTAGCACCGGGGAGCTGTTTTTT
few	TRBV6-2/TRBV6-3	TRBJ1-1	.	CASSYILGGQNTEAFF	TGTGCCAGCAGTTATATTTTAGGGGGACAGAACACTGAAGCTTTCTTT
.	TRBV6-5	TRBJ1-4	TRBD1	CASARDRDAKLFF	TGTGCCAGCGCCCGGGACAGGGACGCAAAACTGTTTTTT
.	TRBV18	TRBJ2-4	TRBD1	CASSPVRQGATFGKNIQYF	TGTGCCAGCTCCCCCGTGAGACAGGGGGCAACGTTTGGCAAAAACATTCAGTACTTC
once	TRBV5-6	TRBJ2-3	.	CASSLDQVSTDTQYF	TGTGCCAGCAGCTTGGATCAGGTTAGCACAGATACGCAGTATTTT
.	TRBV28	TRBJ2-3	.	CASTLGGFTDTQYF	TGTGCCAGCACCCTTGGGGGGTTCACGGATACGCAGTATTTT
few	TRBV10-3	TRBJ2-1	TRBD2	CAISGGLAGTGTNEQFF	TGTGCCATCAGTGGGGGACTAGCGGGGACAGGTACCAATGAGCAGTTCTTC
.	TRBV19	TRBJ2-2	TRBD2	CASTVTRTTGTSSGELFF	TGTGCCAGTACCGTAACCCGGACAACTGGGACTAGCTCCGGGGAGCTGTTTTTT
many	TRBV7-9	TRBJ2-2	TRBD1	CASSLEDRGLAGELFF	TGTGCCAGCAGCTTAGAAGACAGGGGGCTAGCCGGGGAGCTGTTTTTT
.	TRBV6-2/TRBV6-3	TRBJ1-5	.	CASSPPTGDYQPQHF	TGTGCCAGCAGCCCCCCGACAGGAGATTATCAGCCCCAGCATTTT
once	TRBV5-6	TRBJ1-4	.	CASSLTMKRQSYEKLFF	TGTGCCAGCAGCCTGACCATGAAAAGACAGTCGTATGAAAAACTGTTTTTT
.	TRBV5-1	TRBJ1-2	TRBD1	CASSLVGGQGHYGYTF	TGCGCCAGCAGCTTGGTAGGGGGACAGGGGCACTATGGCTACACCTTC
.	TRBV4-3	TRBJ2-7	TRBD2	CASSLSTSGGSSYEQYF	TGCGCCAGCAGCCTAAGTACGAGCGGGGGGTCCTCCTACGAGCAGTACTTC
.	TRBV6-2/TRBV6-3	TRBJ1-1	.	CASSYSTGKAFF	TGTGCCAGCAGTTACTCCACAGGGAAAGCTTTCTTT
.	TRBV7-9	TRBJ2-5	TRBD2	CASRMSSGGFQETQYF	TGTGCCAGCAGGATGTCTAGCGGGGGCTTCCAAGAGACCCAGTACTTC
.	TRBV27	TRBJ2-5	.	CASSLYPLRTETQYF	TGTGCCAGCAGTTTATATCCCTTAAGGACTGAGACCCAGTACTTC
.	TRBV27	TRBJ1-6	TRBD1	CASRSTGSSSYNSPLHF	TGTGCCAGCAGATCGACAGGGTCCAGCTCCTATAATTCACCCCTCCACTTT
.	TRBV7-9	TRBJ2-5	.	CASSSGRTVRGETQYF	TGTGCCAGCAGCAGTGGACGGACAGTCAGGGGAGAGACCCAGTACTTC
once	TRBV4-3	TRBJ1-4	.	CASSQDRAGGSEKLFF	TGCGCCAGCAGCCAAGATCGCGCCGGGGGGAGTGAAAAACTGTTTTTT
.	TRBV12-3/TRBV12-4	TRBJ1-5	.	CASSHRTNQPQHF	TGTGCCAGCAGTCACAGGACCAATCAGCCCCAGCATTTT
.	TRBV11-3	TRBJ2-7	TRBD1	CASSLGGGSDEQYF	TGTGCCAGCAGCTTAGGAGGGGGCAGCGACGAGCAGTACTTC
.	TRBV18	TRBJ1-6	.	CASSPRPLGGANSPLHF	TGTGCCAGCTCACCAAGGCCTCTCGGGGGAGCCAATTCACCCCTCCACTTT
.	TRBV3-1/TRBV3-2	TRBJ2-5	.	CATAAMPNGETQYF	TGTGCCACCGCGGCGATGCCGAATGGGGAGACCCAGTACTTC
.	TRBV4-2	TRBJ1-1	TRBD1	CASSARTGTTEAFF	TGTGCCAGCAGCGCCCGGACAGGTACCACTGAAGCTTTCTTT
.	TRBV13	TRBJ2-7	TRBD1	CASSSAETGRNYEQYF	TGTGCCAGCAGCTCCGCGGAGACAGGGCGAAACTACGAGCAGTACTTC
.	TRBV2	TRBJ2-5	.	CASTKTSGIISETQYF	TGTGCCAGCACCAAAACATCGGGGATAATAAGTGAGACCCAGTACTTC
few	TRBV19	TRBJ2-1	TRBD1	CASSMRGTGRAYNEQFF	TGTGCCAGTAGTATGAGGGGGACAGGGCGAGCCTACAATGAGCAGTTCTTC
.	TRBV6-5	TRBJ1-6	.	CASSYSRQTNSPLHF	TGTGCCAGCAGTTACTCTAGACAGACAAATTCACCCCTCCACTTT
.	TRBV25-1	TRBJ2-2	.	CASSWAGGNGELFF	TGTGCCAGCAGTTGGGCAGGTGGTAACGGGGAGCTGTTTTTT
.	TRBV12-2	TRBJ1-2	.	CASRQPTDRVPSVNYGYTF	TGTGCAAGTCGCCAACCGACAGACAGGGTACCTTCAGTTAACTATGGCTACACCTTC
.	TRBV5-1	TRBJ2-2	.	CASSLSLGGGELFF	TGCGCCAGCAGCCTGTCCCTCGGGGGCGGGGAGCTGTTTTTT
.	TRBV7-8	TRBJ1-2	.	CASIPLGYYGYTF	TGTGCCAGCATTCCTCTAGGTTACTATGGCTACACCTTC
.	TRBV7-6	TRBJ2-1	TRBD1	CASSLGDSQGAFDNEQFF	TGTGCCAGCAGCCTGGGGGACTCACAGGGGGCGTTCGACAATGAGCAGTTCTTC
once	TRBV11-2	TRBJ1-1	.	CASSRSRAYTEAFF	TGTGCCAGCAGCCGAAGCAGGGCGTACACTGAAGCTTTCTTT
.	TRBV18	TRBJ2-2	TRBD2	CASSPSASGSTGELFF	TGTGCCAGCTCACCCTCCGCTAGCGGCAGCACCGGGGAGCTGTTTTTT
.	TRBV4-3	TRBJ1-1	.	CASSHQAGEAFF	TGCGCCAGCAGCCACCAAGCGGGAGAAGCTTTCTTT
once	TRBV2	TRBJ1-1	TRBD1	CASSAQGALNTEAFF	TGTGCCAGCAGTGCCCAGGGGGCGCTGAACACTGAAGCTTTCTTT
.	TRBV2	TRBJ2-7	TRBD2	CASSSSGVPGYEQYF	TGTGCCAGCAGCTCCAGCGGGGTCCCTGGGTACGAGCAGTACTTC
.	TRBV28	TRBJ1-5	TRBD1	CASSPPRTGGPNQPQHF	TGTGCCAGCAGCCCTCCCCGGACAGGGGGGCCAAATCAGCCCCAGCATTTT
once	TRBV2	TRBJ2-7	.	CASSEVGGYEQYF	TGTGCCAGCAGTGAAGTAGGAGGGTACGAGCAGTACTTC
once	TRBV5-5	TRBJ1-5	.	CASSLASTWSSNQPQHF	TGTGCCAGCAGCTTGGCGTCCACGTGGAGTAGCAATCAGCCCCAGCATTTT
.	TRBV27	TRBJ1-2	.	CASGFTGFAYGYTF	TGTGCCAGCGGATTTACAGGGTTTGCGTATGGCTACACCTTC
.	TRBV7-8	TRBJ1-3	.	CASSLARVPGNTIYF	TGTGCCAGCAGCTTAGCGCGGGTACCCGGAAACACCATATATTTT